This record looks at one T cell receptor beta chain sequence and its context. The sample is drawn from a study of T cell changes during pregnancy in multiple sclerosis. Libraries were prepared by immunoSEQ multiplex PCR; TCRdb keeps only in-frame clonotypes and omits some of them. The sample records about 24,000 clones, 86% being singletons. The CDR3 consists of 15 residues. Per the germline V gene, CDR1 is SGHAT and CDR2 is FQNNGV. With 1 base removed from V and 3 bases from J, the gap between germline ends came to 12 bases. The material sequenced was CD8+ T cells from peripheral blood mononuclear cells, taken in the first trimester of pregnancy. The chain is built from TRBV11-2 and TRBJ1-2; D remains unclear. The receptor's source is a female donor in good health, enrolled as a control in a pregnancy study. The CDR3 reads CASSLVSFHYYGYTF. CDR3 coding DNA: TGTGCCAGCAGCTTAGTAAGTTTCCACTACTATGGCTACACCTTC.